Presented here are 20 T cell receptor beta chains from one specimen sequenced in a study of regulatory dendritic cells for organ transplantation (dated by TCRdb to 2017 to 2019). The library was obtained by the immunoSEQ multiplex PCR assay. TCRdb mirrors the immuneACCESS table, restricted to in-frame sequences. Some clones are absent from its copies; in checked studies, under half trace to an unresolved V gene, and the reason for the others is unknown. In all, the sample holds 30,000 to 35,000 clones, and about 88% of those were seen once. The ten largest make up under 0.075% of the sample. The sample was naive CD4+ T cells from blood. The cell subset or site label, as the study defines it: CD45RA+ naive T cells. These receptor sequences come from a human donor in good health.

V gene TRBV5-4 combines with J gene TRBJ2-1; 10 bases fit TRBD2. The V gene's germline CDR1 is SGHNT and CDR2 YYREEE (reference sequence). V lost 6 bases, J lost 8 bases, and 11 bases stayed unmatched. The CDR3 has 15 residues. The CDR3 DNA reads as TGTGCCAGCACCGAAAGGACTAGCGGTGTTTATGAGCAGTTCTTC. This gives the protein CASTERTSGVYEQFF.

This clone has a single count. The chain combines TRBV6-1 with TRBJ2-2, with D hard to call. V was cut by 2 bases and J by 6 bases, with 10 bases left in between. The germline gives CDR1 MNHNS, CDR2 SASEGT. The CDR3 is made up of 14 amino acids. CDR3 coding DNA: TGTGCCAGCAGTGAATTTTTGGGATCCGGGGAGCTGTTTTTT. It specifies CASSEFLGSGELFF.

The V and J genes are TRBV6-5 and TRBJ1-6; a possible D gene is TRBD1 (6 bases). Trimming cost V 6 bases and J 7 bases, with 16 bases left between them. Germline V lookup: CDR1 MNHEY, CDR2 SVGAGI. This CDR3 spans 15 amino acids. The chain's CDR3 is CASRNRGTPNSPLHF. The CDR3 DNA sequence: TGTGCCAGCAGGAATAGAGGGACACCAAATTCACCCCTCCACTTT.

The chain is built from TRBV7-6 and TRBJ1-6; no firm D call. V lost 2 bases, J lost 12 bases, and 14 bases lay in between. Germline lookup yields CDR1 SGHVS and CDR2 FNYEAQ. The CDR3 has 14 residues. As DNA, the CDR3 is TGTGCCAGCAGCTTACTGCCCTTAATTGAACCCCTCCACTTT. This encodes CASSLLPLIEPLHF.

The V and J genes are TRBV6-5 and TRBJ1-2; the D gene is possibly TRBD1 (5 bases). The V gene lost 0 bases and the J gene lost 4 bases, with 9 bases spanning the gap. Germline V CDR1 and CDR2: MNHEY, SVGAGI. This CDR3 comprises 14 residues. CDR3 amino acids: CASSYSGTLYGYTF. DNA for the CDR3: TGTGCCAGCAGTTACTCGGGGACCCTCTATGGCTACACCTTC.

The genes are TRBV19 and TRBJ1-5; D gene ambiguous. This CDR3 contains 14 residues. CDR1 and CDR2 from the germline V gene are LNHDA and SQIVND (reference sequence). V shed 8 bases and J shed 0 bases, with 11 bases lying between them. The CDR3: CASCRTHSNQPQHF. CDR3 sequence (DNA): TGTGCCAGTTGCCGGACCCATAGCAATCAGCCCCAGCATTTT.

The V gene is TRBV19, the J gene TRBJ2-5, with 7 bases fitting TRBD1. Trimming cost V 4 bases and J 0 bases; bases outside gene matches: 8. The CDR3 has 16 amino acids. The germline CDR1 and CDR2 sequences are LNHDA and SQIVND (reference sequence). The CDR3 DNA is TGTGCCAGTAGTAGGCTGAGGGGGCCCGACCAAGAGACCCAGTACTTC. It yields the protein CASSRLRGPDQETQYF.

This clone was seen only a few times. The chain has TRBV6-1 and TRBJ1-5; perhaps TRBD1 as D (5 bases). The length of the CDR3 is 14 residues. The germline CDR1 and CDR2 sequences are MNHNS and SASEGT. V was clipped by 6 bases and J by 5 bases, with 14 bases between them. Here the CDR3 DNA reads TGTGCCAGCAGAGACGACAGAGATTATCAGCCCCAGCATTTT. This gives the protein CASRDDRDYQPQHF.

The chain uses TRBV15 and TRBJ1-4, with D hard to call. CDR1 and CDR2 from the germline V gene are LNHNV and YYDKDF (reference sequence). The CDR3 runs to 17 residues. Trimming removed 5 bases from V and 0 bases from J, with 16 bases in between. This CDR3 reads CATSSKGRGATNEKLFF. DNA for the CDR3: TGTGCCACCAGCTCCAAGGGTCGTGGGGCAACTAATGAAAAACTGTTTTTT.

The chain joins TRBV19 to TRBJ1-2, with D unclear. This CDR3 region has 15 residues. Germline V gives CDR1 LNHDA, CDR2 SQIVND (reference sequence). V lost 4 bases and J lost 6, with 18 bases in between. In nucleotides, the CDR3 is TGTGCCAGTAGTAATATCTTTCAGGAAAGCGATGGCTACACCTTC. Translated, it gives CASSNIFQESDGYTF.

The J gene is TRBJ1-5, the V gene TRBV7-2; D possibly corresponds to TRBD1 (5 bases). The V gene lost 5 bases and the J gene lost 5 bases, with 19 bases spanning the gap. This CDR3 contains 16 residues. CDR1 SGHTA and CDR2 FQGNSA come from the germline V gene. The chain's CDR3 is CASSAASGRGDQPQHF. The CDR3 nucleotides are TGTGCCAGCAGCGCAGCGTCGGGTAGGGGTGATCAGCCCCAGCATTTT. The full variable domain, rest sourced from reference TRBV7-2 and TRBJ1-5, is GAGVSQSPSNKVTEKGKDVELRCDPISGHTALYWYRQSLGQGLEFLIYFQGNSAPDKSGLPSDRFSAERTGGSVSTLTIQRTQQEDSAVYLCASSAASGRGDQPQHFGDGTRLSIL.

This CDR3 reads CASSLFTLGGSQYF. The CDR3 nucleotides read TGTGCCAGCAGTTTATTTACCCTCGGGGGGTCGCAGTACTTC. This chain joins TRBV28 and TRBJ2-4; 7 bases match TRBD2. V lost 1 base, J lost 13 bases, and 10 bases stayed unmatched. This CDR3 region has 14 residues. Germline assignment: CDR1 MDHEN and CDR2 SYDVKM.

This chain connects TRBV7-3 to TRBJ2-3, with 8 bases that match TRBD1. The junction had 1 base not matched to a gene; V was cut back by 3 bases and J by 5 bases. The CDR3 consists of 13 residues. Per germline, CDR1 SGHTA and CDR2 FQGTGA. CDR3 bases: TGTGCCAGCAGCTTTACAGGGGGAGATACGCAGTATTTT. This gives the protein CASSFTGGDTQYF.

The chain has TRBV19 and TRBJ2-7, with D possibly being TRBD2 (5 bases). The ends were cut back, 1 base at V and 1 base at J, with 17 bases in the middle. Per the germline V gene, CDR1 is LNHDA and CDR2 is SQIVND (reference sequence). The CDR3 loop spans 17 amino acids. The CDR3 is CASSIVRGGRGSYEQYF. In DNA form, the CDR3 reads TGTGCCAGTAGTATAGTACGAGGCGGACGGGGTTCCTACGAGCAGTACTTC.

The V and J genes are TRBV4-2 and TRBJ2-6, with D possibly being TRBD2 (6 bases). Deletions cut 0 bases from V and 4 bases from J, with 13 bases between. The germline CDR1 and CDR2 sequences are LGHNA and YNFKEQ. The CDR3 runs to 17 residues. CDR3: CASSQDLGGAGANVLTF. CDR3 DNA sequence: TGTGCCAGCAGCCAAGATCTTGGAGGGGCCGGGGCCAACGTCCTGACTTTC.

This chain's CDR3 is CASSLNLVAESYNEQFF. In DNA form, the CDR3 reads TGTGCCAGCAGCCTGAACCTCGTAGCGGAATCCTACAATGAGCAGTTCTTC. The chain recombines TRBV4-2 with TRBJ2-1; weak D call: TRBD2 (6 bases). In germline, CDR1 is LGHNA, CDR2 YNFKEQ. This CDR3 spans 17 amino acids. Trimming removed 4 bases at V and 1 base at J, with 17 bases between.

Note on this clone: Other DNA sequences of this sample code for an identical CDR3. V usage is TRBV2 and J usage is TRBJ2-5; a weak D match, TRBD2 (5 bases). V shed 2 bases and J shed 5 bases, with 6 bases lying between them. This CDR3 contains 12 residues. Germline V gene data show CDR1 as SNHLY and CDR2 as FYNNEI. The CDR3: CASSESGETQYF. CDR3 coding DNA: TGTGCCAGCAGTGAATCGGGGGAGACCCAGTACTTC. Supplemented by reference TRBV2 and TRBJ2-5, the full variable domain reads EPEVTQTPSHQVTQMGQEVILRCVPISNHLYFYWYRQILGQKVEFLVSFYNNEISEKSEIFDDQFSVERPDGSNFTLKIRSTKLEDSAMYFCASSESGETQYFGPGTRLLVL.

The chain recombines TRBV25-1 with TRBJ1-6; 7 positions agree with TRBD1. Germline-derived CDR1 and CDR2 are MGHDK and SYGVNS. This CDR3 region has 14 residues. The junction had 6 bases not matched to a gene; V was cut back by 5 bases and J by 8 bases. This CDR3 reads CASSKSGTDSPLHF. Written as DNA, the CDR3 is TGTGCCAGCAGTAAATCTGGGACAGATTCACCCCTCCACTTT.

This clone was counted only a few times. This chain uses TRBV19 with TRBJ2-3; 7 nucleotides align to TRBD2. CDR1 is LNHDA, CDR2 SQIVND, per germline (reference sequence). CDR3 length equals 14 residues. With 7 bases clipped from V and 1 base from J, the junction kept 5 bases outside the gene matches. CDR3 in DNA: TGTGCCAGTACCGGGCTAGCGGGCACAGATACGCAGTATTTT. Amino acid sequence: CASTGLAGTDTQYF.

This chain uses TRBV7-3 with TRBJ2-7; D gene ambiguous. The CDR3 contains 16 residues. Trimming pared 3 bases from V and 6 bases from J, leaving 21 bases between. Per germline, CDR1 SGHTA and CDR2 FQGTGA. CDR3 amino acids: CASSLGSGYSRSEQYF. The CDR3 bases are TGTGCCAGCAGCTTGGGCTCGGGTTACAGTAGGTCCGAGCAGTACTTC.